This T cell receptor (beta chain) came from a study of cytomegalovirus exposure and HLA in healthy donors. Study findings and constraints: As a later analysis showed, a missense DCLRE1C variant was linked to trimming of TCR beta V- and J-genes. HLA alleles were associated with 16,000 or so TCR beta sequences in a later analysis at 0.05 false discovery rate. A later analysis found most CMV-associated TCR beta chains apparently HLA-restricted. Donors belonging to an Asian-associated ancestry cluster reportedly showed fewer N-insertions in productive TCRs than the roughly 700-donor mean, according to what a later analysis found.

It was with 60 Vbeta and 13 Jbeta primers that the PCR ran. Sequenced by immunoSEQ multiplex PCR; TCRdb stores in-frame clones only, minus some. The profile covers around 140,000 clones, with over 60% appearing a single time and roughly 1% taken by the ten largest. The CDR3 totals 14 residues. Trimming removed 6 bases from V and 1 base from J, with 12 bases in between. Germline CDR1 and CDR2: MDHEN and SYDVKM. The sample holds one count of this clone. Its antigen is not identified. Sequencing was carried out using PBMCs. The clonotype originates from a woman aged 55-70 years in good health and CMV-seronegative. The chain is built from TRBV28 and TRBJ2-5; a weak D match, TRBD1 (6 bases). CDR3 loop: CASRNRDPQETQYF. The CDR3 DNA sequence: TGTGCCAGCAGAAACAGGGACCCCCAAGAGACCCAGTACTTC.